The 8 T cell receptor beta chains presented below share a single source sample, sequenced in a study of blood T cells in healthy people across ages. Primers used in a second PCR of roughly 7 to 12 cycles were a sample-barcoded 5' primer and a J-beta primer mix. TCRdb re-derived calls from the 5' RACE reads in MiXCR, one entry per CDR3 protein. This table holds approximately 1.5 million distinct CDR3 sequences, 30% to 40% found once. Sequenced material: blood. The source is a woman in her 30s in good health.

This clonotype has only one observation. A much larger clone is a single base away; this may be a read error. The CDR3 region is CSAEVRGPETQYF. The CDR3 nucleotides read TGCAGCGCTGAAGTCCGAGGACCGGAGACCCAGTACTTC. The chain links TRBV29-1 to TRBJ2-5; D is unclear. The V gene's germline CDR1 is SQVTM and CDR2 ANQGSEA. The CDR3 length is 13 residues.

The V gene is TRBV20-1, the J gene TRBJ2-7; a weak D match, TRBD1 (7 bases). Trimming pared 2 bases from V and 4 bases from J, leaving 15 bases between. The CDR3 runs 14 residues. Germline V lookup: CDR1 DFQATT, CDR2 SNEGSKA (reference sequence). The CDR3 sequence: CSARSPTGRYEQYF. Written as DNA, the CDR3 is TGCAGTGCTAGATCCCCGACAGGGAGGTACGAGCAGTACTTC.

The chain uses TRBV7-9 and TRBJ2-1; 13 bases are a match to TRBD2. CDR1 SEHNR and CDR2 FQNEAQ come from the germline V gene (reference sequence). The CDR3 sequence is 19 residues long. The trim removed 3 bases at V and 7 bases at J, leaving 15 bases unmatched. This CDR3 is CASSFIGTTGLAGRNEQFF. CDR3 nucleotide sequence: TGTGCCAGCAGCTTTATCGGGACTACGGGACTAGCGGGAAGGAATGAGCAGTTCTTC.

This clonotype was seen ten or more times. This sequence joins TRBV7-6 and TRBJ1-6; the D gene is possibly TRBD1 (5 bases). This CDR3 has 15 amino acids. Per germline, CDR1 SGHVS and CDR2 FNYEAQ. V lost 1 base to trimming and J lost 10 bases, with 14 bases between them. In DNA form, the CDR3 reads TGTGCCAGCAGCTTAGGGGAGGGACCAGGCTCACCCCTCCACTTT. Translated: CASSLGEGPGSPLHF. Full variable domain (outside the CDR3, taken from reference TRBV7-6 and TRBJ1-6): GAGVSQSPRYKVTKRGQDVALRCDPISGHVSLYWYRQALGQGPEFLTYFNYEAQQDKSGLPNDRFSAERPEGSISTLTIQRTEQRDSAMYRCASSLGEGPGSPLHFGNGTRLTVT.

There are a few counts of this clonotype. The chain recombines TRBV6-5 with TRBJ2-3; D call uncertain. The germline V and J ends were trimmed by 0 bases and 1 base, with 5 bases remaining between them. This CDR3 has 14 amino acids. Germline-derived CDR1 and CDR2 are MNHEY and SVGAGI. The CDR3 sequence: CASSYSYRTDTQYF. DNA of the CDR3: TGTGCCAGCAGTTACTCGTACCGCACAGATACGCAGTATTTT.

The chain joins TRBV20-1 to TRBJ1-1; TRBD1 is a possible D gene (6 bases). This CDR3 contains 12 residues. Per germline, CDR1 DFQATT and CDR2 SNEGSKA (reference sequence). The V end was cut by 3 bases, the J end by 7 bases, with 12 bases between. The CDR3 coding sequence is TGCAGTGCTAGTACAGGGTCTAGTGAAGCTTTCTTT. Translation: CSASTGSSEAFF.

On this clonotype: One end of the junction fails to match germline, which may point to a read error. The chain links TRBV27 to TRBJ2-1; D is unresolved. Germline CDR1 MNHEY, CDR2 SMNVEV (reference sequence). The CDR3 totals 12 residues. The CDR3 loop is CVSSSSYNEQFF. As DNA, the CDR3 is TGTGTCAGCAGTTCATCCTACAATGAGCAGTTCTTC.

This sequence joins TRBV7-8 and TRBJ1-1, with D uncertain. Trimming removed 5 bases from V and 0 bases from J, with 16 bases in between. Germline values: CDR1 SGHVS, CDR2 FQNEAQ. This CDR3 has 16 amino acids. This chain's CDR3 is CASSRRAVNMNTEAFF. The CDR3 coding sequence is TGTGCCAGCAGCCGGCGGGCAGTAAATATGAACACTGAAGCTTTCTTT.